These T cell receptor beta chains were read from a single sample in a study of T cells in Graves' hyperthyroidism and ophthalmopathy. TCRdb recomputed calls from the multiplex PCR reads with MiXCR, one row per CDR3 protein. This table has around 720,000 distinct CDR3 sequences, 30% to 40% appearing once. Sequenced sample: blood. The receptors shown here come from a woman aged 35 to 49 with Graves' hyperthyroidism. CDR3s include the opening cysteine and the closing phenylalanine or tryptophan. D genes are given only for firm matches. Expanded clones are given a class, and other clones once, few, many or no size at all.

j_gene: TRBJ1-5
d_gene: .
abundance: many
v_gene: TRBV10-3
CDR3aa: CAIGGNGQPQHF
CDR3nt: TGTGCCATAGGGGGAAACGGACAGCCCCAGCATTTT

j_gene: TRBJ2-7
d_gene: .
abundance: .
v_gene: TRBV24-1
CDR3aa: CATSDTGQSYYEQYF
CDR3nt: TGTGCCACCAGTGATACCGGACAAAGCTACTACGAGCAGTACTTC

j_gene: TRBJ1-2
d_gene: .
abundance: .
v_gene: TRBV7-8
CDR3aa: CASSLDGSYTRGYTF
CDR3nt: TGTGCCAGCAGCTTAGATGGGAGCTACACGAGAGGCTACACCTTC

j_gene: TRBJ1-2
d_gene: .
abundance: few
v_gene: TRBV3-1
CDR3aa: CASSQSLGLPYGYTF
CDR3nt: TGTGCCAGCAGCCAATCTCTGGGGCTTCCTTATGGCTACACCTTC

j_gene: TRBJ1-2
d_gene: .
abundance: many
v_gene: TRBV7-2
CDR3aa: CASSLGRQLNYGYTF
CDR3nt: TGTGCCAGCAGCTTAGGACGACAGCTAAACTATGGCTACACCTTC

j_gene: TRBJ2-5
d_gene: .
abundance: .
v_gene: TRBV28
CDR3aa: CASSLSPVRETQYF
CDR3nt: TGTGCCAGCAGTTTATCCCCGGTCAGGGAGACCCAGTACTTC

j_gene: TRBJ1-2
d_gene: .
abundance: .
v_gene: TRBV19
CDR3aa: CASTPNWGDNYGYTF
CDR3nt: TGTGCCAGTACCCCTAATTGGGGAGATAACTATGGCTACACCTTC

j_gene: TRBJ2-7
d_gene: .
abundance: few
v_gene: TRBV6-5
CDR3aa: CASSYSKGGRTSYEQYF
CDR3nt: TGTGCCAGCAGTTACTCGAAGGGGGGGCGGACCTCCTACGAGCAGTACTTC

j_gene: TRBJ1-2
d_gene: .
abundance: few
v_gene: TRBV4-3
CDR3aa: CASSQELTGSHGYTF
CDR3nt: TGCGCCAGCAGCCAAGAATTAACAGGGTCACATGGCTACACCTTC

j_gene: TRBJ1-2
d_gene: TRBD1
abundance: .
v_gene: TRBV10-3
CDR3aa: CAISDKTGNYGYTF
CDR3nt: TGTGCCATCAGTGATAAGACAGGGAACTATGGCTACACCTTC

j_gene: TRBJ1-5
d_gene: .
abundance: .
v_gene: TRBV20-1
CDR3aa: CSEGVGQPQHF
CDR3nt: TGCAGTGAAGGGGTTGGGCAGCCCCAGCATTTT

j_gene: TRBJ1-5
d_gene: .
abundance: few
v_gene: TRBV28
CDR3aa: CASSASSQPQHF
CDR3nt: TGTGCCAGCAGTGCATCCTCTCAGCCCCAGCATTTT

j_gene: TRBJ1-2
d_gene: .
abundance: few
v_gene: TRBV12-3/TRBV12-4
CDR3aa: CASSFWRGGYGYTF
CDR3nt: TGTGCCAGCAGTTTTTGGCGGGGGGGATATGGCTACACCTTC

j_gene: TRBJ2-6
d_gene: .
abundance: .
v_gene: TRBV10-3
CDR3aa: CAINGQGANVLTF
CDR3nt: TGTGCCATCAATGGACAGGGGGCCAACGTCCTGACTTTC

j_gene: TRBJ2-7
d_gene: .
abundance: few
v_gene: TRBV6-1
CDR3aa: CASRPLGGSAYEQYF
CDR3nt: TGTGCCAGCAGGCCCCTAGGGGGGTCTGCCTACGAGCAGTACTTC

j_gene: TRBJ2-7
d_gene: TRBD2
abundance: few
v_gene: TRBV6-2/TRBV6-3
CDR3aa: CASSPPGLVNEQYF
CDR3nt: TGTGCCAGCAGTCCACCGGGACTAGTCAACGAGCAGTACTTC

j_gene: TRBJ1-1
d_gene: .
abundance: .
v_gene: TRBV12-5
CDR3aa: CASGGDGPEAFF
CDR3nt: TGTGCTAGTGGCGGGGACGGGCCTGAAGCTTTCTTT

j_gene: TRBJ2-1
d_gene: .
abundance: .
v_gene: TRBV7-3
CDR3aa: CASSLELPPYNEQFF
CDR3nt: TGTGCCAGCAGCTTGGAACTCCCCCCCTACAATGAGCAGTTCTTC

j_gene: TRBJ1-2
d_gene: TRBD1
abundance: .
v_gene: TRBV6-5
CDR3aa: CASRPQGAYGYTF
CDR3nt: TGTGCCAGCAGACCACAGGGGGCCTATGGCTACACCTTC

j_gene: TRBJ1-5
d_gene: TRBD1
abundance: .
v_gene: TRBV7-9
CDR3aa: CASSHRDREGQPQHF
CDR3nt: TGTGCCAGCAGCCACCGGGACAGGGAGGGTCAGCCCCAGCATTTT

j_gene: TRBJ2-2
d_gene: .
abundance: few
v_gene: TRBV24-1
CDR3aa: CATSDTGYIGELFF
CDR3nt: TGTGCCACCAGCGATACAGGGTATATCGGGGAGCTGTTTTTT

j_gene: TRBJ2-7
d_gene: .
abundance: .
v_gene: TRBV7-2
CDR3aa: CASSPPSQPYEQYF
CDR3nt: TGTGCCAGCTCACCACCCAGCCAGCCCTACGAGCAGTACTTC

j_gene: TRBJ1-3
d_gene: TRBD1
abundance: many
v_gene: TRBV19
CDR3aa: CASSKTGWYGNTIYF
CDR3nt: TGTGCCAGTAGTAAGACAGGGTGGTACGGAAACACCATATATTTT

j_gene: TRBJ1-6
d_gene: TRBD1
abundance: .
v_gene: TRBV4-1
CDR3aa: CASSHNLARTGNHSPLHF
CDR3nt: TGCGCCAGCAGCCACAACTTAGCCCGGACAGGGAACCATTCACCCCTCCACTTT

j_gene: TRBJ2-6
d_gene: .
abundance: .
v_gene: TRBV4-3
CDR3aa: CASSTGSKSYSGANVLTF
CDR3nt: TGCGCCAGCAGCACCGGGTCCAAGTCTTACTCTGGGGCCAACGTCCTGACTTTC

j_gene: TRBJ1-3
d_gene: .
abundance: .
v_gene: TRBV9
CDR3aa: CASSVEGGLGNTIYF
CDR3nt: TGTGCCAGCAGCGTAGAAGGGGGTCTTGGAAACACCATATATTTT

j_gene: TRBJ1-5
d_gene: .
abundance: .
v_gene: TRBV7-3
CDR3aa: CASSLKEWGARGPQHF
CDR3nt: TGTGCCAGCAGCTTAAAGGAGTGGGGGGCGCGAGGGCCCCAGCATTTT

j_gene: TRBJ1-1
d_gene: .
abundance: .
v_gene: TRBV7-9
CDR3aa: CASSARLGSESEAFF
CDR3nt: TGTGCCAGCAGTGCCCGGTTGGGTAGCGAATCTGAAGCTTTCTTT

j_gene: TRBJ1-1
d_gene: .
abundance: .
v_gene: TRBV4-3
CDR3aa: CASSQARGGTEAFF
CDR3nt: TGCGCCAGCAGCCAAGCCAGGGGTGGGACTGAAGCTTTCTTT

j_gene: TRBJ1-2
d_gene: TRBD1
abundance: .
v_gene: TRBV7-9
CDR3aa: CASSLLQGADGYTF
CDR3nt: TGTGCCAGCAGCTTATTACAGGGGGCAGATGGCTACACCTTC

j_gene: TRBJ2-7
d_gene: .
abundance: .
v_gene: TRBV7-2
CDR3aa: CASSFFQYEQYF
CDR3nt: TGTGCCAGCAGTTTCTTCCAATACGAGCAGTACTTC

j_gene: TRBJ1-1
d_gene: TRBD1
abundance: .
v_gene: TRBV10-3
CDR3aa: CAISEWDRVVTEAFF
CDR3nt: TGTGCCATCAGTGAGTGGGACAGGGTGGTGACTGAAGCTTTCTTT

j_gene: TRBJ2-7
d_gene: .
abundance: .
v_gene: TRBV20-1
CDR3aa: CSASGLGTTNSYEQYF
CDR3nt: TGCAGTGCTAGTGGTCTAGGGACAACGAACTCCTACGAGCAGTACTTC

j_gene: TRBJ1-5
d_gene: .
abundance: .
v_gene: TRBV10-3
CDR3aa: CAGRGQPGGQPQHF
CDR3nt: TGTGCCGGCAGAGGACAGCCGGGCGGTCAGCCCCAGCATTTT

j_gene: TRBJ1-2
d_gene: TRBD1
abundance: .
v_gene: TRBV4-3
CDR3aa: CASSQGPGTGVGYTF
CDR3nt: TGCGCCAGCAGCCAAGGACCCGGGACAGGGGTTGGCTACACCTTC

j_gene: TRBJ1-1
d_gene: TRBD1
abundance: .
v_gene: TRBV10-3
CDR3aa: CASRTGGRNTEAFF
CDR3nt: TGTGCCAGCAGGACAGGGGGGCGAAACACTGAAGCTTTCTTT

j_gene: TRBJ2-7
d_gene: .
abundance: .
v_gene: TRBV6-2/TRBV6-3
CDR3aa: CASSYGRPQREQYF
CDR3nt: TGTGCCAGCAGTTACGGCCGACCTCAACGCGAGCAGTACTTC

j_gene: TRBJ2-1
d_gene: .
abundance: .
v_gene: TRBV6-2/TRBV6-3
CDR3aa: CASSYPLAGQDEQFF
CDR3nt: TGTGCCAGCAGTTACCCTCTAGCGGGACAGGATGAGCAGTTCTTC

j_gene: TRBJ2-7
d_gene: TRBD2
abundance: .
v_gene: TRBV4-1
CDR3aa: CASSQVLGGRSYEQYF
CDR3nt: TGCGCCAGCAGCCAAGTTCTGGGCGGGAGGTCCTACGAGCAGTACTTC

j_gene: TRBJ1-2
d_gene: .
abundance: few
v_gene: TRBV5-8
CDR3aa: CASSLRVAYRNYGYTF
CDR3nt: TGTGCCAGCAGCTTGCGGGTAGCTTATCGAAACTATGGCTACACCTTC

j_gene: TRBJ1-1
d_gene: .
abundance: .
v_gene: TRBV9
CDR3aa: CASSLFNKGNTEAFF
CDR3nt: TGTGCCAGCAGCCTATTTAATAAGGGGAACACTGAAGCTTTCTTT

j_gene: TRBJ2-7
d_gene: TRBD2
abundance: many
v_gene: TRBV10-3
CDR3aa: CAIRPGLAGDEQYF
CDR3nt: TGTGCCATCAGACCCGGACTAGCGGGGGACGAGCAGTACTTC

j_gene: TRBJ1-1
d_gene: TRBD1
abundance: few
v_gene: TRBV25-1
CDR3aa: CASRPQGEMNTEAFF
CDR3nt: TGTGCCAGCAGACCACAGGGGGAAATGAACACTGAAGCTTTCTTT

j_gene: TRBJ1-4
d_gene: .
abundance: few
v_gene: TRBV9
CDR3aa: CASSVSGRASGAPATNEKLFF
CDR3nt: TGTGCCAGCAGCGTATCAGGACGGGCTTCGGGTGCGCCAGCGACTAATGAAAAACTGTTTTTT

j_gene: TRBJ1-3
d_gene: .
abundance: many
v_gene: TRBV29-1
CDR3aa: CSVEGNRGSAIYF
CDR3nt: TGCAGCGTTGAAGGTAACAGAGGGTCGGCCATATATTTT

j_gene: TRBJ1-2
d_gene: TRBD1
abundance: .
v_gene: TRBV19
CDR3aa: CASSPTGDDYGYTF
CDR3nt: TGTGCCAGCTCACCGACAGGGGATGACTATGGCTACACCTTC